Below are 27 T cell receptor beta chains sequenced from a single sample in a study of blood T cell repertoires in COVID-19. Assay: immunoSEQ multiplex PCR; the TCRdb copy retains only in-frame clones and omits some. In the table there are about 120,000 clones, about 80% of which are singletons. The sequenced sample consisted of peripheral blood. The receptors originated from a man aged 65 to 79 with active or convalescent COVID-19.

The V call is TRBV4-2, the J call TRBJ1-5; D might be TRBD1 (6 bases). This CDR3 contains 15 residues. From germline, CDR1 is LGHNA and CDR2 YNFKEQ. V lost 0 bases to trimming and J lost 3 bases, with 9 bases between them. CDR3 in DNA: TGTGCCAGCAGCCAAGAAGGGGGTCACAATCAGCCCCAGCATTTT. Translation: CASSQEGGHNQPQHF.

The genes are TRBV6-7 and TRBJ1-6; 7 positions match TRBD1. TRBV6-7 is known as an ORF, though its function is uncertain. There are 19 residues in the CDR3. Trimming removed 6 bases from V and 4 bases from J; junction bases left unmatched: 18. The CDR3 bases are TGTGCCAGCAGCCTTCTGCGGGACAGCATCACTTCTTATAATTCACCCCTCCACTTT. Translated, it gives CASSLLRDSITSYNSPLHF.

The chain has TRBV7-3 and TRBJ2-1; TRBD2 aligns across 8 bases. The CDR3 spans 17 residues. CDR1 is SGHTA, CDR2 FQGTGA, per germline. The trim removed 1 base at V and 9 bases at J, leaving 14 bases unmatched. CDR3 in DNA: TGTGCCAGCAGCTTAAATGGGCAGCGGGGGCGCCGCGGTGAGCAGTTCTTC. It encodes CASSLNGQRGRRGEQFF.

This clone has just a few counts. The chain links TRBV11-3 to TRBJ1-1; D possibly corresponds to TRBD1 (5 bases). Germline V CDR1 and CDR2: SGHNT, YENEEA. V was trimmed by 5 bases and J by 3 bases, leaving 13 bases between them. CDR3 length equals 14 residues. This CDR3 reads CASSRQTVDTEAFF. As DNA, the CDR3 is TGTGCCAGCAGCCGACAGACGGTTGACACTGAAGCTTTCTTT.

The V gene is TRBV4-2, the J gene TRBJ2-7; 13 nucleotides line up with TRBD2. The germline gives CDR1 LGHNA, CDR2 YNFKEQ. The V gene end was trimmed by 4 bases and the J gene end by 3 bases; junction bases not matched to a gene: 3. This CDR3 contains 15 residues. The CDR3 DNA is TGTGCCAGCAGCCGGGGACTAGCGGGGAACTACGAGCAGTACTTC. Translating it yields CASSRGLAGNYEQYF.

This chain joins TRBV18 and TRBJ1-1; 7 bases align to TRBD1. V shed 3 bases, J shed 1 base, and the junction held 2 bases outside the gene matches. This CDR3 has 14 amino acids. Germline V gene lookup returns CDR1 KGHSH and CDR2 LQKENI. Here the CDR3 reads CASSPGTANTEAFF. For the CDR3, the DNA is TGTGCCAGCTCACCGGGGACAGCGAACACTGAAGCTTTCTTT.

This chain connects TRBV6-1 to TRBJ1-2; D gene ambiguous. This CDR3 is built from 12 residues. Trimming shortened V by 2 bases and J by 7 bases, and 8 bases separated the two germline ends. Germline CDR1 reads MNHNS; CDR2 reads SASEGT. The CDR3 here is CASSESIGGYTF. In DNA form, the CDR3 reads TGTGCCAGCAGTGAATCGATCGGTGGCTACACCTTC.

The table lists this clone with a count of one. V gene TRBV29-1 combines with J gene TRBJ1-6; no firm D call. The CDR3 sequence is 13 residues long. The ends were cut back, 7 bases at V and 5 bases at J, with 12 bases in the middle. Germline V CDR1 and CDR2: SQVTM, ANQGSEA. The CDR3 DNA is TGCAGCGCCGCCCAATACAATAATTCACCCCTCCACTTT. Protein sequence: CSAAQYNNSPLHF.

The chain links TRBV11-2 to TRBJ1-2; D gene uncertain. The V end lost 0 bases, the J end lost 3 bases, and 5 bases lay between the germline ends. Germline V lookup: CDR1 SGHAT, CDR2 FQNNGV. The CDR3 sequence is 13 residues long. CDR3 loop: CASSLEAYYGYTF. The DNA for the CDR3 is TGTGCCAGCAGCTTAGAAGCCTACTATGGCTACACCTTC.

The V call is TRBV5-1, the J call TRBJ1-1; 9 positions agree with TRBD1. CDR3 length equals 18 residues. V shed 2 bases, J shed 2 bases, and the junction held 13 bases outside the gene matches. The germline V gene encodes CDR1 SGHRS and CDR2 YFSETQ. The CDR3 sequence: CASSFLGQGKGTNTEAFF. CDR3 nucleotides: TGCGCCAGCAGCTTCTTGGGACAGGGTAAAGGGACAAACACTGAAGCTTTCTTT.

The chain uses TRBV2 and TRBJ1-1; the D is unclear. The CDR3 totals 14 residues. The ends were cut back, 7 bases at V and 0 bases at J, with 12 bases in the middle. Germline-derived CDR1 and CDR2 are SNHLY and FYNNEI. The CDR3: CASTRRFMNTEAFF. CDR3 nucleotides: TGTGCCAGCACCCGCAGGTTCATGAACACTGAAGCTTTCTTT.

The gene calls are TRBV14 and TRBJ2-2; weak D call: TRBD1 (5 bases). Trimming took 2 bases from V and 3 from J, leaving 13 bases between them. The CDR3 is made up of 16 amino acids. Per the germline V gene, CDR1 is SGHDN and CDR2 is FVKESK. CDR3 residues: CASSQPGWGYTGELFF. The CDR3 DNA follows: TGTGCCAGCAGCCAACCAGGGTGGGGTTACACCGGGGAGCTGTTTTTT.

The rearrangement links TRBV7-3 to TRBJ1-2; 9 bases map to TRBD1. Germline assignment: CDR1 SGHTA and CDR2 FQGTGA. V was clipped by 7 bases and J by 8 bases; unmatched bases: 8. The CDR3 is 13 amino acids. The chain's CDR3 is CASTTGGAGGYTF. The CDR3 coding sequence is TGTGCCAGCACTACAGGGGGCGCTGGGGGCTACACCTTC.

The V gene is TRBV11-2, the J gene TRBJ1-3, with 7 nucleotides matching TRBD1. V was pared by 3 bases and J by 4 bases, with 0 bases of the junction left unmatched. CDR1 is SGHAT and CDR2 is FQNNGV in the germline V gene. CDR3 length: 13 amino acids. The CDR3 DNA is TGTGCCAGCAGCTTGGGACAGGGAAACACCATATATTTT. Its protein is CASSLGQGNTIYF.

This chain connects TRBV27 to TRBJ1-2; D is undetermined. This CDR3 spans 14 amino acids. Deletions cut 2 bases from V and 4 bases from J, with 11 bases between. CDR1 and CDR2 (germline): MNHEY, SMNVEV (reference sequence). CDR3 loop: CASSLGPSIYGYTF. CDR3 nucleotide sequence: TGTGCCAGCAGTTTAGGGCCGTCAATCTATGGCTACACCTTC.

The J gene is TRBJ2-2, the V gene TRBV11-3; TRBD2 matches 13 bases. CDR1 SGHNT and CDR2 YENEEA come from the germline V gene. Trimming took 5 bases from V and 5 from J; bases not matched to a gene: 5. The CDR3 is 16 residues long. CDR3 nucleotides: TGTGCCAGCAGCACTAGCGGGAGGGCTGAGACCGGGGAGCTGTTTTTT. Protein product: CASSTSGRAETGELFF. Together with reference TRBV11-3 and TRBJ2-2, the CDR3 gives the full variable domain: EAGVVQSPRYKIIEKKQPVAFWCNPISGHNTLYWYLQNLGQGPELLIRYENEEAVDDSQLPKDRFSAERLKGVDSTLKIQPAELGDSAVYLCASSTSGRAETGELFFGEGSRLTVL.

The J gene is TRBJ2-2, the V gene TRBV5-1; no definite D call. The CDR3 has 15 residues. Trimming left V 0 bases short and J 1 base short, with 7 bases between. CDR1 is SGHRS, CDR2 YFSETQ, per germline. CDR3 residues: CASSLASRNTGELFF. Here the CDR3 DNA reads TGCGCCAGCAGCTTGGCCTCCCGGAACACCGGGGAGCTGTTTTTT.

CDR3 loop: CASSVVGQGSSGNTIYF. DNA for the CDR3: TGTGCCAGCAGCGTAGTAGGGCAGGGATCCTCTGGAAACACCATATATTTT. The chain has TRBV9 and TRBJ1-3, with a possible D match to TRBD1 (5 bases). Looked up from germline, CDR1 is SGDLS and CDR2 is YYNGEE. The V gene lost 0 bases and the J gene lost 0 bases, with 13 bases spanning the gap. This CDR3 has 17 amino acids. Variable domain in full (rest from reference TRBV9 and TRBJ1-3): DSGVTQTPKHLITATGQRVTLRCSPRSGDLSVYWYQQSLDQGLQFLIQYYNGEERAKGNILERFSAQQFPDLHSELNLSSLELGDSALYFCASSVVGQGSSGNTIYFGEGSWLTVV.

The chain has TRBV6-5 and TRBJ2-3; D is perhaps TRBD2 (5 bases). Trimming shortened V by 7 bases and J by 7 bases, and 9 bases separated the two germline ends. The CDR3 covers 11 residues. Germline V lookup: CDR1 MNHEY, CDR2 SVGAGI. CDR3 amino acids: CASILGNTQYF. The CDR3 DNA follows: TGTGCCAGCATTCTCGGGAATACGCAGTATTTT.

V is TRBV15 and J is TRBJ2-1, with 9 bases fitting TRBD2. Germline trimming cut 6 bases from V and 8 bases from J; bases unmatched to any gene: 5. CDR3 length equals 13 residues. The V gene's germline CDR1 is LNHNV and CDR2 YYDKDF (reference sequence). The CDR3 loop is CATSQREEDEQFF. As DNA, the CDR3 is TGTGCCACCAGTCAGCGGGAGGAGGATGAGCAGTTCTTC.

This rearrangement joins TRBV28 to TRBJ2-2; 8 bases are a match to TRBD1. V shed 6 bases, J shed 5 bases, and the junction held 5 bases outside the gene matches. The CDR3 contains 14 residues. Germline CDR1 MDHEN, CDR2 SYDVKM. The CDR3 reads CASSQGALTGELFF. The CDR3 bases are TGTGCCAGCAGCCAGGGGGCGCTTACCGGGGAGCTGTTTTTT.

This clone has a single count. This chain uses TRBV5-1 with TRBJ2-5; 9 bases map to TRBD2. Germline CDR1 SGHRS, CDR2 YFSETQ. V was pared by 4 bases and J by 0 bases, with 7 bases of the junction left unmatched. This CDR3 contains 16 residues. CDR3 DNA sequence: TGCGCCAGCAGCAGCACCGGGACTAGCTACCAAGAGACCCAGTACTTC. Its protein is CASSSTGTSYQETQYF.

The J gene is TRBJ1-2, the V gene TRBV11-1; TRBD1 is a possible D gene (6 bases). Germline V gene sequence: CDR1 SGHAT, CDR2 FQDESV (reference sequence). V was cut by 6 bases and J by 5 bases, with 16 bases left in between. The CDR3 is made up of 14 amino acids. The CDR3 sequence: CASRSDRRRYGYTF. The CDR3 bases are TGTGCCAGCAGAAGCGACAGGAGGCGGTATGGCTACACCTTC.

This chain links TRBV6-1 with TRBJ1-5, with D tentatively TRBD1 (6 bases). The CDR3 consists of 17 residues. Per germline, CDR1 MNHNS and CDR2 SASEGT. V lost 2 bases and J 0 bases, leaving 14 bases between the germline ends. Here the CDR3 reads CASSERGRGYSNQPQHF. CDR3 nucleotides: TGTGCCAGCAGTGAAAGGGGGAGAGGGTATAGCAATCAGCCCCAGCATTTT.

The V gene is TRBV5-1, the J gene TRBJ2-7, with D possibly matching TRBD1 (7 bases). This CDR3 spans 17 amino acids. Between the trimmed V and J ends, which lost 3 bases and 5 bases, there was a span of 24 bases. The germline V gene has CDR1 SGHRS and CDR2 YFSETQ. This CDR3 is CASSSPPPTTGRNEQYF. The DNA of the CDR3 is TGCGCCAGCAGCTCCCCTCCTCCAACGACAGGGAGGAACGAGCAGTACTTC.

This rearrangement joins TRBV6-1 to TRBJ1-4; 10 nucleotides agree with TRBD1. The ends lost 3 bases at V and 8 bases at J; junction bases unmatched: 9. The CDR3 extends over 16 amino acids. Germline CDR1 MNHNS, CDR2 SASEGT. CDR3 nucleotides: TGTGCCAGCAGTGACGGAATGGGACAGGGGAACGAAAAACTGTTTTTT. Translated, it gives CASSDGMGQGNEKLFF.

This chain links TRBV18 with TRBJ2-1; 8 positions match TRBD2. Germline trimming cut 1 base from V and 4 bases from J; bases unmatched to any gene: 0. Germline V gene data show CDR1 as KGHSH and CDR2 as LQKENI. There are 14 residues in the CDR3. The CDR3 DNA reads as TGTGCCAGCTCACCACTAGCGGGGTACAATGAGCAGTTCTTC. This sequence encodes CASSPLAGYNEQFF.